This is a list of T cell receptor beta chains from one sample in a study of blood T cell repertoires in COVID-19. The repertoire was sequenced with immunoSEQ multiplex PCR; TCRdb's copy has only in-frame clones and lacks some. The data show roughly 220,000 clones, 85% to 90% seen once. The sample was PBMCs or T cells enriched from blood (not recorded which). These TCRs come from a woman in her 50s with acute COVID-19. The CDR3 runs from the conserved cysteine through the conserved F or W. D genes are given only for firm matches. Not all rows give a size; the values are once, few, many and, for expanded clones, a class.

d_gene	v_gene	abundance	j_gene	CDR3nt	CDR3aa
TRBD1	TRBV7-8	-	TRBJ2-7	TGTGCCAGCAGCTTGCGTCGGACAGGGGGAACCGAGCAGTACTTC	CASSLRRTGGTEQYF
TRBD1	TRBV6-6	-	TRBJ1-2	TGTGCCAGCAGTTCGGCGGCAGGGGGCGTCAATGGCTACACCTTC	CASSSAAGGVNGYTF
-	TRBV11-1	-	TRBJ2-7	TGTGCCAGCAGCAAGCTGCTGGCGGGTAACTCCTACGAGCAGTACTTC	CASSKLLAGNSYEQYF
TRBD1	TRBV7-9	-	TRBJ1-4	TGTGCCATCTGGACAGGAGATAATGAAAAACTGTTTTTT	CAIWTGDNEKLFF
-	TRBV2	-	TRBJ1-4	TGTGCCAGCAGTGAACTTATGCGGGAAAAACTGTTTTTT	CASSELMREKLFF
TRBD1	TRBV6-6	-	TRBJ1-2	TGTGCCAGCAGTTACTCCCGGGACAGGGGAGGCCACACCTTC	CASSYSRDRGGHTF
TRBD2	TRBV7-6	-	TRBJ2-1	TGTGCCAGCAGCTTAGGAATAGCGGGAGCGAGAAATGAGCAGTTCTTC	CASSLGIAGARNEQFF
TRBD1	TRBV4-1	-	TRBJ1-5	TGCGCCAGCAGCCAACAGGGGGCAGGCCAGCCCCAGCATTTT	CASSQQGAGQPQHF
-	TRBV6-5	-	TRBJ1-3	TGTGCCAGCAGTTACTCGTATAGCTCTGGAAACACCATATATTTT	CASSYSYSSGNTIYF
-	TRBV27	-	TRBJ2-5	TGTGCCAGCAGTGGGGGGTACGAGACCCAGTACTTC	CASSGGYETQYF
-	TRBV20-1	-	TRBJ1-4	TGCAGTGCGTCAGATAATGAAAAACTGTTTTTT	CSASDNEKLFF
TRBD1	TRBV2	-	TRBJ1-6	TGTGCCAGCAGTGAAGCACAGGGGAGCTCCTATAATTCACCCCTCCACTTT	CASSEAQGSSYNSPLHF
TRBD1	TRBV27	-	TRBJ2-7	TGTGCCAGCAGTTTAGGCAGGGGGCGGGAGCAGTACTTC	CASSLGRGREQYF
TRBD1	TRBV19	once	TRBJ1-5	TGTGCCAGTAAGGGGGCTCAGGGGTATAGCAATCAGCCCCAGCATTTT	CASKGAQGYSNQPQHF
TRBD1	TRBV6-5	-	TRBJ2-5	TGTGCCAGCAGTTACTCAGGGACAGGGGGCTGGGAGACCCAGTACTTC	CASSYSGTGGWETQYF
TRBD2	TRBV7-2	-	TRBJ2-1	TGTGCCAGCAGCTCAGGACTAGGGCTGGGCAATGAGCAGTTCTTC	CASSSGLGLGNEQFF
-	TRBV5-3	-	TRBJ2-7	TGTGCCAGAAGCTCGACACTTTTCGAGCAGTACTTC	CARSSTLFEQYF
TRBD1	TRBV7-2	-	TRBJ1-6	TGTGCCAGCAGCTTGACAGGGGCTAATTCACCCCTCCACTTT	CASSLTGANSPLHF
-	TRBV5-1	-	TRBJ1-1	TGCGCCAGCAGCTTGGGAATGCAGGGAAAAGGTTCATACTTT	CASSLGMQGKGSYF
-	TRBV2	-	TRBJ1-5	TGTGCCAGCAGTGAACAGCGCAATAGCAATCAGCCCCAGCATTTT	CASSEQRNSNQPQHF
-	TRBV3-1/TRBV3-2	-	TRBJ1-6	TGTGCCAGCAGCTCCCCCCCTTCAGACAGCTCCTATAATTCACCCCTCCACTTT	CASSSPPSDSSYNSPLHF
TRBD2	TRBV6-1	-	TRBJ2-7	TGTGCCAGCAGGGATAGCGGGAGGGTTACCTACGAGCAGTACTTC	CASRDSGRVTYEQYF
TRBD1	TRBV27	-	TRBJ1-5	TGTGCCAGCAGTTTATGGGGAACAGGGACAGTGACAAGTCAGCCCCAGCATTTT	CASSLWGTGTVTSQPQHF
-	TRBV6-1	-	TRBJ1-2	TGTGCCAGCAGTGAACGGAGGGGTGTATATGGCTACACCTTC	CASSERRGVYGYTF
TRBD1	TRBV3-1/TRBV3-2	-	TRBJ2-2	TGTGCCAGCAGCCAACAGGGGGCCGGGGAGCTGTTTTTT	CASSQQGAGELFF
-	TRBV7-9	-	TRBJ2-2	TGTGCCACCCCCGGGGAGAAGGAATGGTTTTCCGGGGAGCTGTTTTTT	CATPGEKEWFSGELFF
TRBD1	TRBV6-4	-	TRBJ1-2	TGTGCCAGCAGTGCGCAGACAGGGGCACCCTATGGCTACACCTTC	CASSAQTGAPYGYTF